The sequence of this T cell receptor beta chain was determined in a study of persistence of HIV-infected CD4 T cells. Whole-study context: CD4+ T cells responding to CMV or HIV-1 Gag were isolated.

This was the immunoSEQ version 4 assay in survey mode. The method was immunoSEQ multiplex PCR; TCRdb's version includes in-frame clones alone and lacks a portion of them. The table has some 32,000 clones, approximately 80% seen once. Comments on this clone: Its specificity is unknown.

Overlapping HIV-1 Gag 15-mer peptides at around 1 ug per peptide per mL were used. Memory cells lacking CD40L and CD69 with high CD45RO were sorted. Anti-CD28/CD49d costimulation, CD40-blocking antibody and enfuvirtide were given to CD8-depleted PBMCs for 18 hours. Overall study findings and caveats: Rare CMV-responding cells carrying HIV-1 proviruses were not analyzed separately for TCR.

The CDR3 consists of 14 residues. Germline V gives CDR1 SGHNT, CDR2 YYREEE (reference sequence). With 0 bases removed from V and 1 base from J, the gap between germline ends came to 7 bases. The specimen was CD4+ T cells sorted from PBMCs after roughly 17-hour stimulation, collected from a patient who received antiretroviral therapy. The TCR was taken from an adult woman with HIV who was CMV-seropositive. The chain combines TRBV5-4 with TRBJ1-2; unclear D gene. Here the CDR3 DNA reads TGTGCCAGCAGCTTGGCCCGGATTAACTATGGCTACACCTTC. Encoded protein: CASSLARINYGYTF.